Presented here are 17 T cell receptor beta chains from one specimen sequenced in a study of Ad26.COV2.S vaccination and SARS-CoV-2 variants. Treatment given: some 20 received Ad26.COV2.S at low or high dose, single or two shots; about 5 received placebo; per-sample allocation not given. Specimen acquisition occurred on day 63 following the initial vaccine or placebo injection. Some clones are missing from TCRdb's copy, which holds only in-frame ones; the method was immunoSEQ multiplex PCR. The sample has about 350,000 clones, about 88% seen once. Source: peripheral blood, taken in a trial of Ad26.COV2.S vaccine versus placebo. The receptors originated from a person aged 18-60 years who received the Ad26.COV2.S COVID-19 vaccine or a placebo.

The rearrangement joins TRBV7-2 to TRBJ2-5; D is unclear. Trimming took 5 bases from V and 3 from J, leaving 10 bases between them. The CDR3 consists of 13 residues. Looked up from germline, CDR1 is SGHTA and CDR2 is FQGNSA. CDR3: CASSPSAEETQYF. The CDR3 nucleotides read TGTGCCAGCAGCCCCTCCGCCGAAGAGACCCAGTACTTC.

V is TRBV27 and J is TRBJ1-1; D remains unclear. V was shortened by 2 bases and J by 0 bases, with 13 bases between the two germline ends. Germline loops: CDR1 MNHEY, CDR2 SMNVEV (reference sequence). CDR3 length: 16 amino acids. The CDR3, as DNA: TGTGCCAGCAGTTTAGTCCCAGGCTTCATGAACACTGAAGCTTTCTTT. It is translated as CASSLVPGFMNTEAFF.

Only one count was recorded for this clone. CDR3 residues: CASSLWSGEGEQYF. CDR3 coding DNA: TGTGCCAGCAGTTTATGGTCGGGGGAGGGCGAGCAGTACTTC. The J gene is TRBJ2-7, the V gene TRBV27; 7 bases fit TRBD2. Looked up from germline, CDR1 is MNHEY and CDR2 is SMNVEV (reference sequence). The V and J ends lost 1 base and 6 bases, in that order; junction bases with no gene match: 6. The CDR3 totals 14 residues.

This clone was seen a single time. This rearrangement joins TRBV3-1 (or the pseudogene TRBV3-2) to TRBJ1-1; D may be TRBD1 (5 bases). Per germline, CDR1 LGHDT and CDR2 YNNKEL (reference sequence). The CDR3 is 12 amino acids. Trimming left V 3 bases short and J 5 bases short, with 7 bases between. CDR3 in amino acids: CASSQGLTEAFF. The DNA of the CDR3 is TGTGCCAGCAGCCAGGGACTTACTGAAGCTTTCTTT.

Remarks on this clone: The same CDR3 arises from other DNA sequences in this sample as well. The chain couples TRBV10-2 to TRBJ2-7; D is ambiguous. Germline V gives CDR1 WSHSY, CDR2 SAAADI. Deletions cut 2 bases from V and 3 bases from J, with 2 bases between. The CDR3 is 11 amino acids. Here the CDR3 DNA reads TGCGCCAGCAGTGAGGGCTACGAGCAGTACTTC. Its protein product is CASSEGYEQYF.

The chain uses TRBV7-2 and TRBJ2-1; D is unresolved. This CDR3 is 15 amino acids long. Germline CDR1 reads SGHTA; CDR2 reads FQGNSA. V lost 5 bases and J 0 bases, leaving 11 bases between the germline ends. CDR3 DNA: TGTGCCAGCAGCCTTACATCTAGCTCCTACAATGAGCAGTTCTTC. Residues: CASSLTSSSYNEQFF.

J is TRBJ1-1 and V is TRBV12-3 or TRBV12-4; TRBD1 is a possible D gene (6 bases). This CDR3 contains 13 residues. The V and J ends lost 6 bases and 1 base respectively, with 9 bases between them. In DNA form, the CDR3 reads TGTGCCAGCAGAGCACAGGGGAACACTGAAGCTTTCTTT. Protein: CASRAQGNTEAFF.

J is TRBJ2-7 and V is TRBV19, with 9 bases lining up with TRBD1. The CDR3 extends over 13 amino acids. V was pared by 5 bases and J by 4 bases, with 3 bases of the junction left unmatched. Germline assignment: CDR1 LNHDA and CDR2 SQIVND (reference sequence). The CDR3 sequence is CASSEGTGYEQYF. The CDR3 DNA sequence: TGTGCCAGTAGTGAAGGGACAGGGTACGAGCAGTACTTC.

This rearrangement joins TRBV6-1 to TRBJ2-3; 7 bases are a match to TRBD1. Germline V gives CDR1 MNHNS, CDR2 SASEGT. The CDR3 contains 15 residues. V gave up 3 bases and J gave up 2 bases; unmatched junction bases: 5. CDR3 bases: TGTGCCAGCAGTGACCGGACAGGTTCCACAGATACGCAGTATTTT. It specifies CASSDRTGSTDTQYF.

This clone appeared a single time. The V and J genes are TRBV18 and TRBJ2-3; D uncertain. Germline CDR1 reads KGHSH; CDR2 reads LQKENI. V was clipped by 3 bases and J by 6 bases, with 13 bases between them. The CDR3 runs to 14 residues. The CDR3 nucleotides read TGTGCCAGCTCACCTTGGGTGGCCGGTGATACGCAGTATTTT. It specifies CASSPWVAGDTQYF. The complete variable domain, with remaining parts taken from reference TRBV18 and TRBJ2-3, reads NAGVMQNPRHLVRRRGQEARLRCSPMKGHSHVYWYRQLPEEGLKFMVYLQKENIIDESGMPKERFSAEFPKEGPSILRIQQVVRGDSAAYFCASSPWVAGDTQYFGPGTRLTVL.

V and J are TRBV24-1 and TRBJ2-1, with 8 bases matching TRBD1. Germline V CDR1 and CDR2: KGHDR, SFDVKD. CDR3 length equals 13 residues. V lost 2 bases to trimming and J lost 7 bases; unmatched junction nucleotides: 0. DNA of the CDR3: TGTGCCACCAGTGATTACAGGGGGAATGAGCAGTTCTTC. This translates into CATSDYRGNEQFF.

The rearrangement joins TRBV5-1 to TRBJ2-1; D possibly corresponds to TRBD1 (5 bases). Germline loops: CDR1 SGHRS, CDR2 YFSETQ. Deletions cut 4 bases from V and 9 bases from J, with 14 bases between. The CDR3 loop spans 13 amino acids. The DNA of the CDR3 is TGCGCCAGCAGCAGCAGGGAAGACGGTGAGCAGTTCTTC. Its translation: CASSSREDGEQFF.

The chain links TRBV18 to TRBJ2-3, with a tentative D call TRBD2 (6 bases). Germline V lookup: CDR1 KGHSH, CDR2 LQKENI. V was cut by 0 bases and J by 6 bases, with 10 bases left in between. CDR3 length: 14 amino acids. CDR3 nucleotides: TGTGCCAGCTCACCACCGGTACTAGCTGATACGCAGTATTTT. Its translation is CASSPPVLADTQYF.

This sequence joins TRBV6-5 and TRBJ2-1; tentative D call: TRBD2 (6 bases). Germline V lookup: CDR1 MNHEY, CDR2 SVGAGI. The CDR3 has 14 amino acids. V lost 11 bases, J lost 4 bases, and 18 bases lay in between. The CDR3 region is CAHRPGLSYNEQFF. Written as DNA, the CDR3 is TGTGCCCATAGGCCGGGACTTTCATACAATGAGCAGTTCTTC.

The chain uses TRBV27 and TRBJ2-7; D ambiguous. The CDR3 sequence is 11 residues long. V gave up 8 bases and J gave up 8 bases, with 13 bases separating them. Germline V gives CDR1 MNHEY, CDR2 SMNVEV (reference sequence). The CDR3 spells CASGPFDKQYF. The CDR3 DNA is TGTGCCAGCGGGCCTTTCGATAAGCAGTACTTC.

This clone was counted between two and nine times. The chain combines TRBV6-2 or TRBV6-3 with TRBJ2-5; possibly TRBD2 for D (5 bases). The CDR3 extends over 13 amino acids. Germline V gives CDR1 MNHEY, CDR2 SVGEGT. Between the trimmed V and J ends, which lost 5 bases and 5 bases, there was a span of 12 bases. The CDR3 loop reads CASSNGVAETQYF. The DNA of the CDR3 is TGTGCCAGCAGTAACGGGGTCGCGGAGACCCAGTACTTC.

V is TRBV7-3 and J is TRBJ2-1; the D is unclear. The germline CDR1 and CDR2 sequences are SGHTA and FQGTGA. Between the trimmed V and J ends, which lost 0 bases and 2 bases, there was a span of 5 bases. The CDR3 covers 14 residues. The CDR3 DNA follows: TGTGCCAGCAGCTTAACCCCTACCTACAATGAGCAGTTCTTC. Protein product: CASSLTPTYNEQFF.